This T cell receptor (beta chain) is from a study of T cell repertoires in ileal Crohn's disease (dated by TCRdb to between 2017 and 2020). Describing the broader study: Median disease duration was approximately 8.3 years, and roughly 35% of patients were identified as active smokers at the time of surgery. A total of around 150 mucosal samples from 57 patients were sequenced, collected from several sites on the surgical specimen as well as at postoperative endoscopy. Roughly half of the patients were given postoperative therapy, with under 12 receiving thiopurines and about 19 receiving anti-TNF agents. The TCR repertoire was analysed in approximately 60 patients with Crohn's disease drawn from a prospective multicentre cohort. The study ran alongside a multicentre cohort designed to identify predictors of early endoscopic recurrence after ileocolonic resection. A Rutgeerts score above i0 was used to define endoscopic postoperative recurrence. Every patient underwent surgery because of a complication, which was stricturing disease in roughly 60% of cases and penetrating disease in about 39%. Here is what the overall study found, with its caveats: More high-frequency clones were carried by sorted CD8 T cells than by CD4 T cells, suggesting that mucosal expansions were mainly CD8. Endoscopic recurrence was found to be associated with higher high-frequency clone percentages at surgery, and recurrence was observed in all patients with clonality above 26.8% (18/57). Only a subgroup of patients, of unstated size, had their mucosal CD4 and CD8 T cells sorted and sequenced. A significantly higher proportion of clonal expansions was observed in active smokers at surgery than in non-smokers (approximately 28% vs 17%, p=0.02).

Approximately 550 nanograms of biopsy DNA per sample were submitted for commercial TCRB immunosequencing. Adaptive Biotechnology amplified CDR3 regions from genomic DNA with a two-step multiplex PCR that controlled for amplification bias. In the first PCR, primers covered every V and J gene segment, and in the second PCR, barcodes and Illumina adapters were added. CDR3 libraries were sequenced on an Illumina instrument. As for the authors' bioinformatics: The analysis used both the pipelines supplied by the vendor and custom analysis of the raw data in R/Bioconductor with R version 3.3.0. Clonality, ranging from 0 to 1, was calculated as the inverse of the normalised Shannon entropy of all productive clones. High-frequency clones were defined as the share of the repertoire occupied by the top 100 clones, with only clones passing a 95% confidence test being retained. Overlap between samples was measured with the Morisita-Horn index, while repertoire diversity was measured with the Simpson index. Entries here come from immuneACCESS through TCRdb and include only in-frame sequences with V and J called. Some clones fail to appear in such tables; in the studies checked, an unresolved V gene covers under half of the shortfall, and the cause of the remainder is unknown. Clone size and V and J calls were adopted from that table, with D and trimming inferred from the DNA. Counted in this sample were roughly 16,000 clones; about 92% of them appeared once. Around 3.2% of the sample lies in the top ten.

Adults with ileal or ileocolonic Crohn's disease and an indication for ileocolonic resection were eligible for inclusion. Whole ileal mucosal biopsies were kept frozen at -80 degrees C prior to DNA extraction. Genomic DNA was extracted from frozen whole biopsies with a TRizol-based method and quantified on a NanoDrop 2000 spectrophotometer. The cysteine opens and the phenylalanine closes a CDR3 of 18 amino acids. Just the 54-base CDR3 DNA is kept, in frame starting at base 1. Ends trimmed: V by 1 base, J by 0 bases; bases unmatched to a gene: 7. The germline V gene (reference sequence) provides CDR1 LNHNV and CDR2 YYDKDF. In regard to this clone: Its antigen remains undetermined. Base qualities are not recorded, but no much larger clone differs from it by a single base.

The sample taken for sequencing was ileal tissue. In this chain, TRBV15 is recombined with TRBJ1-4; 8 bases in the middle match TRBD1. The TCR sequence derives from an adult with Crohn's disease. The bases read TGTGCCACCAGCAGAGTGTTACAGGGGGTTGCAACTAATGAAAAACTGTTTTTT. Its product reads: CATSRVLQGVATNEKLFF.